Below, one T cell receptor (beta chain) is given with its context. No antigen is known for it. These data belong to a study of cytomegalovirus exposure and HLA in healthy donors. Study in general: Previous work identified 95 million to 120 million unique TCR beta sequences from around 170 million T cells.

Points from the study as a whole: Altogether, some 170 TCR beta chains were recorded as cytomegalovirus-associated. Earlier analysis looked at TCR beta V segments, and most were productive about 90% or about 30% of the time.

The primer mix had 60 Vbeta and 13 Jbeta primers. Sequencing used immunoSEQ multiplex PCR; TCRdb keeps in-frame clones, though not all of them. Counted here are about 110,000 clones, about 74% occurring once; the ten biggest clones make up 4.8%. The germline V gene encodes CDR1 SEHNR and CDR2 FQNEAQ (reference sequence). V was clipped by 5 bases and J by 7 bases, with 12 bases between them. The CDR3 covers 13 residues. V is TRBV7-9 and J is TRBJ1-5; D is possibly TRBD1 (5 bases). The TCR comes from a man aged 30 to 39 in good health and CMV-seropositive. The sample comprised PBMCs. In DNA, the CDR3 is TGTGCCAGCAGCATGGCGGGGGGACAGCCCCAGCATTTT. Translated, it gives CASSMAGGQPQHF.